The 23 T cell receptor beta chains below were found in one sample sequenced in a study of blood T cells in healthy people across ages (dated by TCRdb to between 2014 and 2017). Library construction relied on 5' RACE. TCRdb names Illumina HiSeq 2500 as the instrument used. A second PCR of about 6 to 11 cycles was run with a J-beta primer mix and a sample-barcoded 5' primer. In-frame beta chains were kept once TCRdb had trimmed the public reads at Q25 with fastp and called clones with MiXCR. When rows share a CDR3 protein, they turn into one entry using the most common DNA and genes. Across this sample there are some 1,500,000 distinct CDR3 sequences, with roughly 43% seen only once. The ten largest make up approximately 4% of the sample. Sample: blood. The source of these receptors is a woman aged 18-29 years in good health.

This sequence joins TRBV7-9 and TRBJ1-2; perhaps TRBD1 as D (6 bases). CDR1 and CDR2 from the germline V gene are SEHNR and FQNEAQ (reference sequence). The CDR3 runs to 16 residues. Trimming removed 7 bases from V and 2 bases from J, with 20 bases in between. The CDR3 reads CASMRAAGARNYGYTF. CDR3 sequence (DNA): TGTGCCAGCATGAGGGCGGCAGGGGCTCGGAACTATGGCTACACCTTC. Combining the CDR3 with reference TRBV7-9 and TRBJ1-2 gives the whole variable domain DTGVSQNPRHKITKRGQNVTFRCDPISEHNRLYWYRQTLGQGPEFLTYFQNEAQLEKSRLLSDRFSAERPKGSFSTLEIQRTEQGDSAMYLCASMRAAGARNYGYTFGSGTRLTVV.

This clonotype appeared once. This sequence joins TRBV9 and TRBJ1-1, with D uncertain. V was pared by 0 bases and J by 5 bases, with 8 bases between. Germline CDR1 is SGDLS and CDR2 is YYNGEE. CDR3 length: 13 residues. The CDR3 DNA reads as TGTGCCAGCAGCGTAGCCCCGGGGACTGAAGCTTTCTTT. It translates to CASSVAPGTEAFF.

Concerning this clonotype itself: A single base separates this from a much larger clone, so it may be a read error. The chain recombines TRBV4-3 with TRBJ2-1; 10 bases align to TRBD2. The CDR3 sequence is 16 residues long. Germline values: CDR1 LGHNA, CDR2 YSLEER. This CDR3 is CASSQDGLAGGNVQFF. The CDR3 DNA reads TGCGCCAGCAGCCAAGATGGGTTAGCGGGAGGCAATGTGCAGTTCTTC.

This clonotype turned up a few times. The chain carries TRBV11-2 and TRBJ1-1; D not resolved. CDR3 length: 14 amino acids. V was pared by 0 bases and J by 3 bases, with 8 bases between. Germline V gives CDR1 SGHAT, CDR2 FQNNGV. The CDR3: CASSLDVLYTEAFF. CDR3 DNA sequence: TGTGCCAGCAGCTTAGACGTGTTGTACACTGAAGCTTTCTTT.

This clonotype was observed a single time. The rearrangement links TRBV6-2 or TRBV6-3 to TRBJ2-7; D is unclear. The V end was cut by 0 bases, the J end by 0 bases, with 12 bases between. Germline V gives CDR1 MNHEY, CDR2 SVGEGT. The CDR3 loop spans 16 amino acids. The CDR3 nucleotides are TGTGCCAGCAGTTACTCGCCTGGGGTAGACTCCTACGAGCAGTACTTC. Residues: CASSYSPGVDSYEQYF.

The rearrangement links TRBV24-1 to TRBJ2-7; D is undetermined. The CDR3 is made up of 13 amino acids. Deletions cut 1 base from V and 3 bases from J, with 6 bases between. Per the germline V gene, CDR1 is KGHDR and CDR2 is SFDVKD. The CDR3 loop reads CATSDFPDYEQYF. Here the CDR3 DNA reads TGTGCCACCAGTGATTTCCCTGACTACGAGCAGTACTTC.

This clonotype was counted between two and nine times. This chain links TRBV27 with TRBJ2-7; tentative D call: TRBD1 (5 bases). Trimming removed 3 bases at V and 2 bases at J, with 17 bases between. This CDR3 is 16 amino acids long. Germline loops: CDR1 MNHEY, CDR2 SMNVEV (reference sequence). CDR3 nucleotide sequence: TGTGCCAGCAGTTTGGACGCGGCAGGGTTCACCTACGAGCAGTACTTC. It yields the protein CASSLDAAGFTYEQYF.

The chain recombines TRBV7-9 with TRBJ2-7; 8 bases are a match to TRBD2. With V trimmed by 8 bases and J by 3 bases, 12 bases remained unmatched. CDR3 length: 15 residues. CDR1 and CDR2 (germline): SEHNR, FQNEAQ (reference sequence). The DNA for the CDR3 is TGTGCCAGCGGAAAGGAGACTAGCGTTTTCTACGAGCAGTACTTC. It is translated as CASGKETSVFYEQYF. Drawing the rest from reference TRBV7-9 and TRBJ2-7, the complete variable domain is DTGVSQNPRHKITKRGQNVTFRCDPISEHNRLYWYRQTLGQGPEFLTYFQNEAQLEKSRLLSDRFSAERPKGSFSTLEIQRTEQGDSAMYLCASGKETSVFYEQYFGPGTRLTVT.

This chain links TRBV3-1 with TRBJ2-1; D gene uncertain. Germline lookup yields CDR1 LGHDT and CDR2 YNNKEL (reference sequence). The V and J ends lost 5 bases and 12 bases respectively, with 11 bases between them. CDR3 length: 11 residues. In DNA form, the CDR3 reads TGTGCCAGCAGCTACACGACCAGGCAGTTCTTC. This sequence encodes CASSYTTRQFF.

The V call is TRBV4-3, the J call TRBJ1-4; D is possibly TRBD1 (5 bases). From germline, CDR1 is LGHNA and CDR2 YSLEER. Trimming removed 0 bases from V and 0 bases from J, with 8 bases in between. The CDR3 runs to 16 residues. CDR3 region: CASSQDLTATNEKLFF. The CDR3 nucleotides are TGCGCCAGCAGCCAAGATCTGACAGCAACTAATGAAAAACTGTTTTTT.

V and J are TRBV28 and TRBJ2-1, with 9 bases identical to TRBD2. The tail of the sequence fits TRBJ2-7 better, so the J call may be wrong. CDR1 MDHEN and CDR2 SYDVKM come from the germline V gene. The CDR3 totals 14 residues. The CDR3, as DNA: TGTGCCGGTTCTACGCGGGAGGGCCGCAATGAGCAGTACTTC. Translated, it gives CAGSTREGRNEQYF.

The CDR3 DNA sequence: TGTGCCAGCAGCAATAAGGGAGGGCTGGAGTACGAGCAGTACTTC. Translating it yields CASSNKGGLEYEQYF. This chain uses TRBV7-9 with TRBJ2-7; 7 positions agree with TRBD2. CDR3 size: 15 residues. V was clipped by 5 bases and J by 4 bases; unmatched bases: 11. Looked up from germline, CDR1 is SEHNR and CDR2 is FQNEAQ (reference sequence).

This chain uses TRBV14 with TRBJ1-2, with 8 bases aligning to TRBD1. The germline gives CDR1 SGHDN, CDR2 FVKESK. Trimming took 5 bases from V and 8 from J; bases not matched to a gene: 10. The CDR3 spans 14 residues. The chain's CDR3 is CASSKDREAAGYTF. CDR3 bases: TGTGCCAGCAGCAAGGACAGGGAGGCTGCGGGCTACACCTTC. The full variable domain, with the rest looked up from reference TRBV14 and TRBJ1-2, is EAGVTQFPSHSVIEKGQTVTLRCDPISGHDNLYWYRRVMGKEIKFLLHFVKESKQDESGMPNNRFLAERTGGTYSTLKVQPAELEDSGVYFCASSKDREAAGYTFGSGTRLTVV.

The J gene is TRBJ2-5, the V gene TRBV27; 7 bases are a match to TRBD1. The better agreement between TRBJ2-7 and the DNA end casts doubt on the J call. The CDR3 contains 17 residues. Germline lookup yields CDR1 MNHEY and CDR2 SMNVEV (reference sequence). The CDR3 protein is CASSSSGARQGSYEQYF. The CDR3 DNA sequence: TGTGCCAGCAGTTCCTCTGGGGCGAGACAGGGCTCCTACGAGCAGTACTTC.

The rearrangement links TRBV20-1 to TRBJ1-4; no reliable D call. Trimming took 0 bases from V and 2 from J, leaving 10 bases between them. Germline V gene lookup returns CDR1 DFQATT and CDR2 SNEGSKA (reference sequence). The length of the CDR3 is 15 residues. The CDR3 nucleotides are TGCAGTGCTAGAGATAGAAGGACTACTAATGAAAAACTGTTTTTT. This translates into CSARDRRTTNEKLFF.

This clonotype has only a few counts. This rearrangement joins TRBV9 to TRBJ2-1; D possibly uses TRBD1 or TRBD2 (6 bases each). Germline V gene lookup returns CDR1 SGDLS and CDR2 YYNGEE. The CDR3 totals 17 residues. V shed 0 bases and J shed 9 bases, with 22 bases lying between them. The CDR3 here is CASSVVGGNLGWVEQFF. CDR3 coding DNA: TGTGCCAGCAGCGTAGTAGGGGGGAACTTGGGATGGGTTGAGCAGTTCTTC.

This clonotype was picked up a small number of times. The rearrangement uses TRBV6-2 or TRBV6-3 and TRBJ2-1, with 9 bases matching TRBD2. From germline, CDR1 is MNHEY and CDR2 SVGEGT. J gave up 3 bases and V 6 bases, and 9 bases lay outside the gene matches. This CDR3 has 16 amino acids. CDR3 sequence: CASSPGSSGGYNEQFF. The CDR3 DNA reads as TGTGCCAGCAGCCCTGGGAGTAGCGGGGGCTACAATGAGCAGTTCTTC.

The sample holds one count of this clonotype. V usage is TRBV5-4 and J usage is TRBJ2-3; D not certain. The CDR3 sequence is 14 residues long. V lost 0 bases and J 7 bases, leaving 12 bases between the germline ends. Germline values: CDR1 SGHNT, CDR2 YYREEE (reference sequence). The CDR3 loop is CASSLAGAQNTQYF. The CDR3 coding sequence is TGTGCCAGCAGCTTGGCCGGTGCACAGAATACGCAGTATTTT. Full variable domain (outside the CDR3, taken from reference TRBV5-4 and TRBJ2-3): ETGVTQSPTHLIKTRGQQVTLRCSSQSGHNTVSWYQQALGQGPQFIFQYYREEENGRGNFPPRFSGLQFPNYSSELNVNALELDDSALYLCASSLAGAQNTQYFGPGTRLTVL.

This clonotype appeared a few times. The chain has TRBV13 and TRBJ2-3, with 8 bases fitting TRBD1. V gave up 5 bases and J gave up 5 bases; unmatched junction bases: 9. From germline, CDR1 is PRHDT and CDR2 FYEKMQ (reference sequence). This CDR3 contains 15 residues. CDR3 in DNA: TGTGCCAGCAGCACAAGGACAGGGTTAGGAGATACGCAGTATTTT. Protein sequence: CASSTRTGLGDTQYF.

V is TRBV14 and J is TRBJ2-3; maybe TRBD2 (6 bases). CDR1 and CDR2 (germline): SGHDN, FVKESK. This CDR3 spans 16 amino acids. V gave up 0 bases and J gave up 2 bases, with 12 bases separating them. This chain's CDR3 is CASSQDRTRDTDTQYF. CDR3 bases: TGTGCCAGCAGCCAAGACAGGACGCGGGACACAGATACGCAGTATTTT. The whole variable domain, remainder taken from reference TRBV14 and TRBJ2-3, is EAGVTQFPSHSVIEKGQTVTLRCDPISGHDNLYWYRRVMGKEIKFLLHFVKESKQDESGMPNNRFLAERTGGTYSTLKVQPAELEDSGVYFCASSQDRTRDTDTQYFGPGTRLTVL.

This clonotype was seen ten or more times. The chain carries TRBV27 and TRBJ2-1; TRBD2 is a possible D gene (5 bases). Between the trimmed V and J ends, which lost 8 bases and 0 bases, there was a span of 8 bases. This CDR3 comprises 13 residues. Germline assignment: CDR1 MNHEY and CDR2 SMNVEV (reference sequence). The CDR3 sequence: CASAGSSYNEQFF. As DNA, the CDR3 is TGTGCCAGCGCGGGTAGCTCCTACAATGAGCAGTTCTTC.

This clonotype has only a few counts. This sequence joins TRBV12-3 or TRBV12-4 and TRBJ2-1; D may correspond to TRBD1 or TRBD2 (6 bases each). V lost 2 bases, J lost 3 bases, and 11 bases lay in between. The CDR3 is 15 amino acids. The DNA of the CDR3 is TGTGCCAGCAGTTTAAGGGGGACTCACTACAATGAGCAGTTCTTC. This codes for CASSLRGTHYNEQFF.

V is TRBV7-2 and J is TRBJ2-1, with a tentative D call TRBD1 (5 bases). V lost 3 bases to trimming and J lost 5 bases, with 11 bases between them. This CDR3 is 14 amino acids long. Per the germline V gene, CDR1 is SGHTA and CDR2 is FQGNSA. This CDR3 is CASSFTRTNNEQFF. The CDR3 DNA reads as TGTGCCAGCAGCTTTACGAGGACAAACAATGAGCAGTTCTTC.